These T cell receptor beta chains were read from a single sample in a study of CD8+ T cells in alopecia areata. Produced via immunoSEQ multiplex PCR; TCRdb's table is partial and in-frame only. This sample carries 150,000 or so clones, more than 85% of them seen once, and the ten largest clones take roughly 13%. Material: CD8+ T cells sorted from blood, obtained at week 4, from a patient treated with tofacitinib. Receptors originate from a human donor with alopecia areata. The CDR3 runs from the conserved cysteine through the conserved F or W. A D gene is named only where the DNA matches it firmly. Clone size is stated in some rows and not others, as once, few, many or a class when expanded.

abundance: once; v_gene: TRBV7-2; d_gene: .; j_gene: TRBJ2-7; CDR3nt: TGTGCCAGCAGCTCACTCGGGGTTCGGTACGAGCAGTACTTC; CDR3aa: CASSSLGVRYEQYF
abundance: .; v_gene: TRBV27; d_gene: TRBD1; j_gene: TRBJ2-7; CDR3nt: TGTGCCAGCAGTTTGGGGCAGGGGGCCTACGAGCAGTACTTC; CDR3aa: CASSLGQGAYEQYF
abundance: .; v_gene: TRBV4-1; d_gene: TRBD1; j_gene: TRBJ2-7; CDR3nt: TGCGCCAGCAGCCAAGGGGACACAGGGGCCGCTCTCTATTACTTC; CDR3aa: CASSQGDTGAALYYF
abundance: few; v_gene: TRBV5-6; d_gene: TRBD1; j_gene: TRBJ1-2; CDR3nt: TGTGCCAGCAGCCTCGGGACAGGACCCTATGGCTACACCTTC; CDR3aa: CASSLGTGPYGYTF
abundance: few; v_gene: TRBV29-1; d_gene: .; j_gene: TRBJ2-7; CDR3nt: TGCAGCGTTGAACAGGGGGGAGCCGAGCAGTACTTC; CDR3aa: CSVEQGGAEQYF
abundance: .; v_gene: TRBV27; d_gene: TRBD2; j_gene: TRBJ2-7; CDR3nt: TGTGCCAGCAGTTCTAGCGGGCTGTCTTACTACGAGCAGTACTTC; CDR3aa: CASSSSGLSYYEQYF
abundance: .; v_gene: TRBV6-1; d_gene: .; j_gene: TRBJ2-1; CDR3nt: TGTGCCAGCAGCGTTACTAGGATTCACTACAATGAGCAGTTCTTC; CDR3aa: CASSVTRIHYNEQFF
abundance: .; v_gene: TRBV19; d_gene: .; j_gene: TRBJ2-1; CDR3nt: TGTGCCAGTAGGACGTCGGCGGAGGAACAGTTCTTC; CDR3aa: CASRTSAEEQFF
abundance: .; v_gene: TRBV14; d_gene: .; j_gene: TRBJ1-2; CDR3nt: TGTGCCAGCAGCCAAGAAATCTTGTCGGGAGATGGCTACACCTTC; CDR3aa: CASSQEILSGDGYTF
abundance: .; v_gene: TRBV29-1; d_gene: .; j_gene: TRBJ2-6; CDR3nt: TGCAGCATCGCCGGGGCTTCTGGGGCCAACGTCCTGACTTTC; CDR3aa: CSIAGASGANVLTF
abundance: .; v_gene: TRBV6-5; d_gene: .; j_gene: TRBJ2-3; CDR3nt: TGTGCCAGCAGTTATGGTAGATTTACAGATACGCAGTATTTT; CDR3aa: CASSYGRFTDTQYF
abundance: .; v_gene: TRBV27; d_gene: .; j_gene: TRBJ2-7; CDR3nt: TGTGCCAGCAGTTTATCGTACGGGTATTACGAGCAGTACTTC; CDR3aa: CASSLSYGYYEQYF
abundance: .; v_gene: TRBV7-9; d_gene: .; j_gene: TRBJ2-7; CDR3nt: TGTGCCAGCAGCTTAAGGAACTCCTACGAGCAGTACTTC; CDR3aa: CASSLRNSYEQYF
abundance: .; v_gene: TRBV6-1; d_gene: .; j_gene: TRBJ1-5; CDR3nt: TGTGCCAGCAGTGAAAGAAACAGCCTAAGCAATCAGCCCCAGCATTTT; CDR3aa: CASSERNSLSNQPQHF
abundance: .; v_gene: TRBV29-1; d_gene: .; j_gene: TRBJ2-7; CDR3nt: TGCAGCGTTGAAGAAAGGGGGTCGGCCTACGAGCAGTACTTC; CDR3aa: CSVEERGSAYEQYF
abundance: .; v_gene: TRBV2; d_gene: .; j_gene: TRBJ1-5; CDR3nt: TGTGCCAGCGCGGCCGGGACGGATTTTTATCAGCCCCAGCATTTT; CDR3aa: CASAAGTDFYQPQHF
abundance: .; v_gene: TRBV9; d_gene: .; j_gene: TRBJ2-7; CDR3nt: TGTGCCAGCAGCGTCGGGACTCAATACGAGCAGTACTTC; CDR3aa: CASSVGTQYEQYF
abundance: .; v_gene: TRBV7-3; d_gene: .; j_gene: TRBJ2-7; CDR3nt: TGTGCCAGCAGCTTAATGGCTACCTCCTACGAGCAGTACTTC; CDR3aa: CASSLMATSYEQYF
abundance: .; v_gene: TRBV29-1; d_gene: TRBD2; j_gene: TRBJ2-7; CDR3nt: TGCAGCGTTGAATTGGCGGGAGGGATGGCCTACGAGCAGTACTTC; CDR3aa: CSVELAGGMAYEQYF
abundance: .; v_gene: TRBV30; d_gene: TRBD1; j_gene: TRBJ1-2; CDR3nt: TGTGCCTGGAGTCTGGGACAGGAGAACTATGGCTACACCTTC; CDR3aa: CAWSLGQENYGYTF
abundance: .; v_gene: TRBV29-1; d_gene: TRBD1; j_gene: TRBJ2-3; CDR3nt: TGCAGCGTCGCCGGGACAGGCGTAACAGATACGCAGTATTTT; CDR3aa: CSVAGTGVTDTQYF
abundance: .; v_gene: TRBV30; d_gene: .; j_gene: TRBJ2-7; CDR3nt: TGTGCCTGGAGTGTCTCAGGGGATCTCTACGAGCAGTACTTC; CDR3aa: CAWSVSGDLYEQYF
abundance: .; v_gene: TRBV30; d_gene: TRBD1; j_gene: TRBJ2-7; CDR3nt: TGTGCCTGGAGTAGACAGGGGGTGACCTACGAGCAGTACTTC; CDR3aa: CAWSRQGVTYEQYF
abundance: .; v_gene: TRBV5-4; d_gene: .; j_gene: TRBJ1-1; CDR3nt: TGTGCCAGCAGCTTTGGTGGGGGCACTGAAGCTTTCTTT; CDR3aa: CASSFGGGTEAFF
abundance: .; v_gene: TRBV27; d_gene: .; j_gene: TRBJ2-2; CDR3nt: TGTGCCAGCAGTTCGGGACAAGCCGGGGAGCTGTTTTTT; CDR3aa: CASSSGQAGELFF
abundance: medium-sized; v_gene: TRBV7-9; d_gene: .; j_gene: TRBJ2-4; CDR3nt: TGTGCCAGCAGCCCCCCAGGGGCAGGGAACATTCAGTACTTC; CDR3aa: CASSPPGAGNIQYF
abundance: .; v_gene: TRBV4-2; d_gene: .; j_gene: TRBJ2-7; CDR3nt: TGTGCCAGCAGCCAAGAAGGGGGGGCCTACGAGCAGTACTTC; CDR3aa: CASSQEGGAYEQYF
abundance: .; v_gene: TRBV2; d_gene: .; j_gene: TRBJ2-1; CDR3nt: TGTGCCAGCAGTGAGCCCACAGGGATCCACAATGAGCAGTTCTTC; CDR3aa: CASSEPTGIHNEQFF
abundance: .; v_gene: TRBV27; d_gene: .; j_gene: TRBJ1-2; CDR3nt: TGTGCCAGCAGTTTAGGGGTAGAAACCTTC; CDR3aa: CASSLGVETF
abundance: .; v_gene: TRBV21-1; d_gene: .; j_gene: TRBJ2-3; CDR3nt: TGTGCCCGGCCCAGGGCTCATACGCAGTATTTT; CDR3aa: CARPRAHTQYF
abundance: few; v_gene: TRBV9; d_gene: .; j_gene: TRBJ1-1; CDR3nt: TGTGCCAGCAGCGTAGGACAGCAAGCTGAAGCTTTCTTT; CDR3aa: CASSVGQQAEAFF
abundance: .; v_gene: TRBV6-1; d_gene: .; j_gene: TRBJ2-7; CDR3nt: TGTGCCAGCGGTGAGTTTAGCGGTACCTACGAGCAGTACTTC; CDR3aa: CASGEFSGTYEQYF
abundance: .; v_gene: TRBV27; d_gene: TRBD1; j_gene: TRBJ1-1; CDR3nt: TGTGCCAGCAGTCTGAGGGGACAGGGGAACACTGAAGCTTTCTTT; CDR3aa: CASSLRGQGNTEAFF
abundance: .; v_gene: TRBV7-9; d_gene: .; j_gene: TRBJ2-3; CDR3nt: TGTGCCAGCAGCTGGGGCGTACAGAGCACAGATACGCAGTATTTT; CDR3aa: CASSWGVQSTDTQYF
abundance: .; v_gene: TRBV29-1; d_gene: .; j_gene: TRBJ1-2; CDR3nt: TGCAGCGTTGAAGATAGGCACCAAATTAACTATGGCTACACCTTC; CDR3aa: CSVEDRHQINYGYTF
abundance: .; v_gene: TRBV9; d_gene: TRBD1; j_gene: TRBJ2-1; CDR3nt: TGTGCCAGCAGGTCCCGAGGACAGGGTGGTGAGCAGTTCTTC; CDR3aa: CASRSRGQGGEQFF
abundance: .; v_gene: TRBV25-1; d_gene: .; j_gene: TRBJ1-2; CDR3nt: TGTGCCAGCACTAACGGGTATGGCTACACCTTC; CDR3aa: CASTNGYGYTF
abundance: .; v_gene: TRBV5-4; d_gene: TRBD2; j_gene: TRBJ2-5; CDR3nt: TGTGCCAGCAGCCCGGGACTAGCGGCTCTGGGACAAGAGACCCAGTACTTC; CDR3aa: CASSPGLAALGQETQYF
abundance: .; v_gene: TRBV12-5; d_gene: TRBD1; j_gene: TRBJ1-5; CDR3nt: TGTGCTAGTGGTGGGGACAGGGATGATCAGCCCCAGCATTTT; CDR3aa: CASGGDRDDQPQHF
abundance: .; v_gene: TRBV7-3; d_gene: .; j_gene: TRBJ2-3; CDR3nt: TGTGCCAGCAGCTTAACTGGTCCCCCCCAGAGGGCAGATACGCAGTATTTT; CDR3aa: CASSLTGPPQRADTQYF
abundance: .; v_gene: TRBV6-5; d_gene: .; j_gene: TRBJ2-5; CDR3nt: TGTGCCAGCAGTTACGGGGTCGCGGGGTACCAAGAGACCCAGTACTTC; CDR3aa: CASSYGVAGYQETQYF
abundance: .; v_gene: TRBV4-1; d_gene: .; j_gene: TRBJ2-3; CDR3nt: TGCGCCAGCAGCCAAGAGCCCCCGGGGACCACAGATACGCAGTATTTT; CDR3aa: CASSQEPPGTTDTQYF
abundance: .; v_gene: TRBV29-1; d_gene: TRBD2; j_gene: TRBJ2-7; CDR3nt: TGCAGCGTTGGACTAGCGGGTTCCTACGAGCAGTACTTC; CDR3aa: CSVGLAGSYEQYF
abundance: .; v_gene: TRBV7-2; d_gene: .; j_gene: TRBJ2-3; CDR3nt: TGTGCCAGCAGCTTATCCACAGGCACAGATACGCAGTATTTT; CDR3aa: CASSLSTGTDTQYF
abundance: .; v_gene: TRBV29-1; d_gene: .; j_gene: TRBJ2-7; CDR3nt: TGCAGCGTGAGGGGGTCCAGCTCCTACGAGCAGTACTTC; CDR3aa: CSVRGSSSYEQYF
abundance: .; v_gene: TRBV4-1; d_gene: .; j_gene: TRBJ1-1; CDR3nt: TGCGCCAGCAGCCATAAGGGAGGTGGAACTGAAGCTTTCTTT; CDR3aa: CASSHKGGGTEAFF
abundance: .; v_gene: TRBV4-1; d_gene: TRBD1; j_gene: TRBJ1-2; CDR3nt: TGCGCCAGCAGCCAAGTCCCTAACAGGGGGCTATCCGATGGCTACACCTTC; CDR3aa: CASSQVPNRGLSDGYTF
abundance: .; v_gene: TRBV30; d_gene: .; j_gene: TRBJ2-2; CDR3nt: TGTGCCTGGAGTAGTTCGAACACCGGGGAGCTGTTTTTT; CDR3aa: CAWSSSNTGELFF
abundance: .; v_gene: TRBV29-1; d_gene: .; j_gene: TRBJ2-7; CDR3nt: TGCAGCGTTGGAGTGGCAGAGAAACCCTGGGAGCAGTACTTC; CDR3aa: CSVGVAEKPWEQYF
abundance: .; v_gene: TRBV25-1; d_gene: .; j_gene: TRBJ1-3; CDR3nt: TGTGCCAGCAGTGAATCAGTCTCTGGAAACACCATATATTTT; CDR3aa: CASSESVSGNTIYF
abundance: .; v_gene: TRBV29-1; d_gene: .; j_gene: TRBJ2-2; CDR3nt: TGCAGCGGGCTAGAGACCGGGGAGCTGTTTTTT; CDR3aa: CSGLETGELFF
abundance: .; v_gene: TRBV15; d_gene: TRBD1; j_gene: TRBJ2-7; CDR3nt: TGTGCCACCAGCAGAGATCGACAGGGCAACTACGAGCAGTACTTC; CDR3aa: CATSRDRQGNYEQYF
abundance: .; v_gene: TRBV29-1; d_gene: .; j_gene: TRBJ2-1; CDR3nt: TGCAGCGTTGAAGGGCAGAGTACCTACAATGAGCAGTTCTTC; CDR3aa: CSVEGQSTYNEQFF
abundance: .; v_gene: TRBV15; d_gene: .; j_gene: TRBJ1-2; CDR3nt: TGTGCCACCAGCAGCTATGTCGGGACTCTCTATGGCTACACCTTC; CDR3aa: CATSSYVGTLYGYTF
abundance: once; v_gene: TRBV7-9; d_gene: TRBD1; j_gene: TRBJ2-7; CDR3nt: TGTGCCAGCAGCCCGACAGGGGAGTACTACGAGCAGTACTTC; CDR3aa: CASSPTGEYYEQYF
abundance: .; v_gene: TRBV29-1; d_gene: TRBD1; j_gene: TRBJ1-2; CDR3nt: TGCAGCGTTGAGACTGGGACAGATAAGAACTATGGCTACACCTTC; CDR3aa: CSVETGTDKNYGYTF
abundance: .; v_gene: TRBV7-9; d_gene: .; j_gene: TRBJ1-2; CDR3nt: TGTGCCAGCAGCCCACTCCGGGACACCTCATTGAGGGGCTACACCTTC; CDR3aa: CASSPLRDTSLRGYTF